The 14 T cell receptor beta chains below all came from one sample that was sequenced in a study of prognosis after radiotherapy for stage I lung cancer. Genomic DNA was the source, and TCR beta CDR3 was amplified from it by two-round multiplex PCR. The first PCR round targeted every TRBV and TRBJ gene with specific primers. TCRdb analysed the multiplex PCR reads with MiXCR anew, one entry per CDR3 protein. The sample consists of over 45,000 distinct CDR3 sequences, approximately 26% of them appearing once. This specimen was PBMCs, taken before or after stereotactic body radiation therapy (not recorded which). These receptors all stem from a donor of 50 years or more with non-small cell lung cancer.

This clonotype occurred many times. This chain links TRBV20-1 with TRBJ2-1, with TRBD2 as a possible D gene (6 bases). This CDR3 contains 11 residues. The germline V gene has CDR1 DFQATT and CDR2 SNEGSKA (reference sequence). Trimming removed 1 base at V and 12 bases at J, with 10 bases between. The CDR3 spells CSARGGVRQFF. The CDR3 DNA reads TGCAGTGCTAGAGGGGGGGTTAGGCAGTTCTTC.

Here the CDR3 DNA reads TGTGCCACGCACCGCGAAGGAGGGGGGTACAATGAGCAGTTCTTC. Translation gives CATHREGGGYNEQFF. The J gene is TRBJ2-1, the V gene TRBV24-1; D might be TRBD1 or TRBD2, each matching 6 bases. Trimming removed 10 bases from V and 4 bases from J, with 19 bases in between. CDR3 length: 15 amino acids. The germline V gene encodes CDR1 KGHDR and CDR2 SFDVKD.

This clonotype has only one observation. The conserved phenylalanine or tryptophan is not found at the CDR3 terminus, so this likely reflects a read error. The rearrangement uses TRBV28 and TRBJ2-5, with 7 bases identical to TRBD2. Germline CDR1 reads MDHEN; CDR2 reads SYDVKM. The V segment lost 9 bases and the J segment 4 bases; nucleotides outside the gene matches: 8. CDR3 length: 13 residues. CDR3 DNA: TGTGCCAGAAGGTCCAGCGGGGCAGAGACCCAGTACTTA. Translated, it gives CARRSSGAETQYL.

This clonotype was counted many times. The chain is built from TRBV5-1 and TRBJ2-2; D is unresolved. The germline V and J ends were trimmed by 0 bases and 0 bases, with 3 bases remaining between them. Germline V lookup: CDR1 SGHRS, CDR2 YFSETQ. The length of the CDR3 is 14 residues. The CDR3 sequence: CASSLGANTGELFF. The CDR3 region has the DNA TGCGCCAGCAGCTTGGGAGCGAACACCGGGGAGCTGTTTTTT.

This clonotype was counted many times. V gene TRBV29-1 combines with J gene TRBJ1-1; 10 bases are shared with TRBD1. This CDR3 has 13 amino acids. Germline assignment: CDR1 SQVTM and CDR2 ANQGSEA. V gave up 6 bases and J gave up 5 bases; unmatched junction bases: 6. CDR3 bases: TGCAGCGTCGGACAGGGGGTATGGACTGAAGCTTTCTTT. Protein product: CSVGQGVWTEAFF.

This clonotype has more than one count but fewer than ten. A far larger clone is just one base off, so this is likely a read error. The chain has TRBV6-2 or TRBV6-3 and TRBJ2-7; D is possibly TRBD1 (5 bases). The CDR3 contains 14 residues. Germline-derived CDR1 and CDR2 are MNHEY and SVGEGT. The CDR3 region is CASSEGGRAYKQYF. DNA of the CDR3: TGTGCCAGCAGTGAAGGTGGCAGGGCCTACAAGCAGTACTTC.

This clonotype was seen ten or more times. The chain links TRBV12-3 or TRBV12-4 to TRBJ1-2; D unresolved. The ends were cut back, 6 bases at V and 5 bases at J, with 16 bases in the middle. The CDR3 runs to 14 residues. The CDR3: CASSYEGLGYGYTF. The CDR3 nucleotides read TGTGCCAGCAGCTACGAGGGCCTGGGGTATGGCTACACCTTC.

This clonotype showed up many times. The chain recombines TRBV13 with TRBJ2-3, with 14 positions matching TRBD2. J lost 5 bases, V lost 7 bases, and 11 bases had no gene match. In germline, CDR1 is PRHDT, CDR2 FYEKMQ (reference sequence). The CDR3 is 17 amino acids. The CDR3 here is CASNKRLAGGLVDTQYF. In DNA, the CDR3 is TGTGCCAGCAACAAAAGACTAGCGGGGGGGCTGGTAGATACGCAGTATTTT.

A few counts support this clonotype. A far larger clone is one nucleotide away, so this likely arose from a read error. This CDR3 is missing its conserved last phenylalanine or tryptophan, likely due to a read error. The CDR3 here is CASSTGTSGVYNEQFL. CDR3 sequence (DNA): TGTGCCAGCTCCACCGGAACTAGCGGGGTTTACAATGAGCAGTTCTTA. V and J are TRBV11-3 and TRBJ2-1; 10 nucleotides line up with TRBD2. With 8 bases clipped from V and 4 bases from J, the junction kept 11 bases outside the gene matches. Germline values: CDR1 SGHNT, CDR2 YENEEA. The length of the CDR3 is 16 residues.

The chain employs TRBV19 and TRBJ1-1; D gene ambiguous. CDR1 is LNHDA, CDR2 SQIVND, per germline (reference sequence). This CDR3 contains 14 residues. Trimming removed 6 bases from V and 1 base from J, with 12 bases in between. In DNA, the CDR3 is TGTGCCAGTAGAAGCCGGGCGGAGAACACTGAAGCTTTCTTT. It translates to CASRSRAENTEAFF. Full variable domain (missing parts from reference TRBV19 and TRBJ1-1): DGGITQSPKYLFRKEGQNVTLSCEQNLNHDAMYWYRQDPGQGLRLIYYSQIVNDFQKGDIAEGYSVSREKKESFPLTVTSAQKNPTAFYLCASRSRAENTEAFFGQGTRLTVV.

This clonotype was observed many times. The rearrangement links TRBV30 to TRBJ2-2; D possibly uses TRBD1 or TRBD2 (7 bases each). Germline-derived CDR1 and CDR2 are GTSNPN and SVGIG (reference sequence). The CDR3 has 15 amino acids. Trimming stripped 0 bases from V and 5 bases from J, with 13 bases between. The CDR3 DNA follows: TGTGCCTGGAGTGTCGGGCAGGGGGGGACCGGGGAGCTGTTTTTT. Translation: CAWSVGQGGTGELFF.

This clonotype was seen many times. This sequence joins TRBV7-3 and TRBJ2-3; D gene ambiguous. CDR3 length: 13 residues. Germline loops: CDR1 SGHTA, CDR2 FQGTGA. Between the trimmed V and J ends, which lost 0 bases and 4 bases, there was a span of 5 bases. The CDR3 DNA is TGTGCCAGCAGCTTAACGTTCGCAGATACGCAGTATTTT. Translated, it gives CASSLTFADTQYF.

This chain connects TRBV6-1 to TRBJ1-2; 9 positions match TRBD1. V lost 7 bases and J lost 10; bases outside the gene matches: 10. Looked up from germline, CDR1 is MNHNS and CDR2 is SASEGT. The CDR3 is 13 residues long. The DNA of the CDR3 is TGTGCCAGCATCCGGGGGACAGGGCAGTTCTACACCTTC. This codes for CASIRGTGQFYTF.

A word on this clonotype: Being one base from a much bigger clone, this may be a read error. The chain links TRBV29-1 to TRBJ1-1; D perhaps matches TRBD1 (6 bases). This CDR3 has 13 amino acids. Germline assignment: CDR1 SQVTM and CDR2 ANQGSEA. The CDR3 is CIVVLQGHTEAFF. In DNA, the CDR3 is TGCATCGTTGTCTTGCAGGGGCACACTGAAGCTTTCTTT. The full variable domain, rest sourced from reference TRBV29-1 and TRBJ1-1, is SAVISQKPSRDICQRGTSLTIQCQVDSQVTMMFWYRQQPGQSLTLIATANQGSEATYESGFVIDKFPISRPNLTFSTLTVSNMSPEDSSIYLCIVVLQGHTEAFFGQGTRLTVV.